This T cell receptor beta chain comes out of a study of blood T cell repertoires in COVID-19. The V end was cut by 9 bases, the J end by 2 bases, with 5 bases between. The germline V gene has CDR1 KGHDR and CDR2 SFDVKD. The CDR3 is 11 residues long. The method was immunoSEQ multiplex PCR; TCRdb's version includes in-frame clones alone and lacks a portion of them. This sample has fewer than 350,000 clones, with about 86% found just once. V is TRBV24-1 and J is TRBJ2-3; the D is unclear. The sequenced sample was peripheral blood. This TCR came from a woman younger than 45 who had recovered from COVID-19. The CDR3 DNA follows: TGTGCCACCTCCTTCACAGATACGCAGTATTTT. Residues: CATSFTDTQYF.